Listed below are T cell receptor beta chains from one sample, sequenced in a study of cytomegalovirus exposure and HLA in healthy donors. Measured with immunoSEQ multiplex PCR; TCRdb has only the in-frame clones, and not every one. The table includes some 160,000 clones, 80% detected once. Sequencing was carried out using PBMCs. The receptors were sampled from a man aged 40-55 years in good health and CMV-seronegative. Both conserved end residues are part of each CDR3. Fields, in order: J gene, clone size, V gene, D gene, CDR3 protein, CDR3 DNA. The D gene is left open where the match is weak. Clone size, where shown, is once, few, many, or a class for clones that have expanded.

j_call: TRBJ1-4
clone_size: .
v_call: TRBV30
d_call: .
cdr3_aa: CAWSVLTGTYEKLFF
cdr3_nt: TGTGCCTGGAGTGTACTCACAGGGACCTATGAAAAACTGTTTTTT

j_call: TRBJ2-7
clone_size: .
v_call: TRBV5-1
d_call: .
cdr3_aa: CASSSAFQGSEQYF
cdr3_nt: TGCGCCAGCAGTTCGGCCTTTCAGGGGAGCGAGCAGTACTTC

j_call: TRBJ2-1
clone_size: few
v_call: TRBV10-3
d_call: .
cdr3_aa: CAISLRTNNEQFF
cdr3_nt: TGTGCCATCAGTTTACGGACTAACAATGAGCAGTTCTTC

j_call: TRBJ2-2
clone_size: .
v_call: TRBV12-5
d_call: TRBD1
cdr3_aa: CASGSPRQGATGELFF
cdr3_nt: TGTGCTAGTGGTAGCCCCAGGCAGGGGGCGACCGGGGAGCTGTTTTTT

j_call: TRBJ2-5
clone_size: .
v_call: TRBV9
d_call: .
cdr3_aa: CASSVNPQETQYF
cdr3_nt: TGTGCCAGCAGCGTAAATCCTCAAGAGACCCAGTACTTC

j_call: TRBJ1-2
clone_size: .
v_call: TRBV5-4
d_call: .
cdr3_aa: CASSLDRTNYGYTF
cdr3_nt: TGTGCCAGCAGTTTAGACAGGACTAACTATGGCTACACCTTC

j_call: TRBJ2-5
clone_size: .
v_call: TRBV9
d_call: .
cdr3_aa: CASSVGGETQYF
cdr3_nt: TGTGCCAGCAGCGTAGGAGGGGAGACCCAGTACTTC

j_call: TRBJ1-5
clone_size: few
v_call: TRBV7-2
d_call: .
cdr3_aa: CASSLVGDSNQPQHF
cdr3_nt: TGTGCCAGCAGCTTAGTAGGGGATAGCAATCAGCCCCAGCATTTT

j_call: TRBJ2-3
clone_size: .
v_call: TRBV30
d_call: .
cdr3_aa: CAWSEGRSTDTQYF
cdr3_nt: TGTGCCTGGAGTGAGGGGCGGAGTACAGATACGCAGTATTTT

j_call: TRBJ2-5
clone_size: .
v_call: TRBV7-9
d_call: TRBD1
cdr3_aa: CASSSPQGVQETQYF
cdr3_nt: TGTGCCAGCAGCTCACCGCAGGGGGTCCAAGAGACCCAGTACTTC

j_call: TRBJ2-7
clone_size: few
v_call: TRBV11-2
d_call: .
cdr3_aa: CASKEGREQYF
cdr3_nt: TGTGCCAGCAAGGAGGGCCGGGAGCAGTACTTC

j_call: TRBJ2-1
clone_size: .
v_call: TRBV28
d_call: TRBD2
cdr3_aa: CASSGGLAPKQFF
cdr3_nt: TGTGCCAGCTCGGGGGGACTAGCGCCAAAGCAGTTCTTC

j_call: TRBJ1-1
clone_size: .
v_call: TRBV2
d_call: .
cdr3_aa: CASSSDMMNTEAFF
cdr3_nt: TGTGCCAGCAGTTCGGACATGATGAACACTGAAGCTTTCTTT

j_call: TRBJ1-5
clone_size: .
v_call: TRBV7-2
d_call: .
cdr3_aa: CASSSQQTVASRPQHF
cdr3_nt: TGTGCCAGCAGCTCCCAACAGACAGTGGCGAGTAGGCCCCAGCATTTT